A selection of T cell receptor beta chains follows, all from one sample in a study of T cells in Graves' hyperthyroidism and ophthalmopathy. TCRdb used MiXCR to reprocess the multiplex PCR reads, holding one entry per CDR3 protein. The sample yields approximately 610,000 distinct CDR3 sequences, about 15% seen once. The specimen sequenced was blood. The receptors were sampled from a woman aged 40 to 50 with Graves' ophthalmopathy. Both conserved end residues are trimmed from each CDR3.

j_call	v_call	cdr3_aa
TRBJ1-5	TRBV6-1	ASSPTLRGPQH
TRBJ1-2	TRBV6-2/TRBV6-3	ASLGVGAGGYT
TRBJ2-2	TRBV6-2/TRBV6-3	ASSYRQGANTGELF
TRBJ2-7	TRBV9	ASSGRQQGPTTPYEQY
TRBJ2-7	TRBV27	ASSLSAGVYHEQY
TRBJ1-1	TRBV11-2	ASRYLGGWTEAF
TRBJ1-2	TRBV5-1	ASSSTGAYGYT
TRBJ1-5	TRBV28	ASSFGWGNHPQH
TRBJ2-5	TRBV10-3	AISGTGGSETQY
TRBJ2-1	TRBV29-1	SVAGQGNEQF
TRBJ2-2	TRBV6-6	ASRLASGELF
TRBJ2-7	TRBV2	ASTGLAMDEQY
TRBJ1-1	TRBV11-1	ASSPLLDPFVNTEAF
TRBJ2-2	TRBV5-1	ASSFEGSVSGELF
TRBJ1-1	TRBV19	ASIPGTARMNTEAF
TRBJ2-7	TRBV20-1	SAYGTGSYEQH
TRBJ2-7	TRBV20-1	SARDVDGVLSYEQY
TRBJ2-7	TRBV10-3	AIHRDLTYEQY
TRBJ2-7	TRBV28	ASRSPHEGSYEQY
TRBJ2-7	TRBV6-2/TRBV6-3	ASRRDLLYEQY
TRBJ1-1	TRBV10-3	AYRDRSSGAEAF
TRBJ2-7	TRBV6-5	ASSYRSSYEQY
TRBJ2-7	TRBV19	ASSPRTASSYEQY
TRBJ2-7	TRBV3-1	ASSPYTSDYEQY
TRBJ2-5	TRBV6-5	ASSSSGKKTQY
TRBJ1-1	TRBV20-1	SAREGAGGTEAF
TRBJ2-2	TRBV9	ASRGLSNTGELF
TRBJ1-2	TRBV6-1	ASSAGVGGSYGYT
TRBJ2-7	TRBV7-8	ASSLESTSGAEQY
TRBJ2-5	TRBV28	ASTGEGVSETQY
TRBJ2-7	TRBV10-3	AISEMGYEQY
TRBJ2-5	TRBV28	ASSFWREGATQY
TRBJ2-5	TRBV20-1	SARDRGTGGQETQY
TRBJ1-5	TRBV28	ASIPVGGKGNQPQH
TRBJ1-1	TRBV13	ASSLGVTGNTEAF
TRBJ2-2	TRBV28	ASSAGMDRPEVGELF
TRBJ1-2	TRBV3-1	ASSQSLDGYT
TRBJ2-7	TRBV6-1	ASTAGTRGEQY
TRBJ2-7	TRBV20-1	SAPKGNEQY
TRBJ2-5	TRBV6-5	ASTSGQGAGTQY
TRBJ1-2	TRBV5-1	ASRPGGDDYGYT
TRBJ1-1	TRBV11-1	ASSSRGPSGNTEAF
TRBJ2-2	TRBV6-5	ASSFQAGDRGGELF
TRBJ2-7	TRBV28	ATATSGSYEQY
TRBJ2-7	TRBV19	ASSIRQTSYEQY
TRBJ2-2	TRBV9	ASSVDGGGTGELF
TRBJ2-7	TRBV29-1	SVVTPGHTYEQY
TRBJ1-3	TRBV10-3	AISRGEGNTIY